Listed here are 3 T cell receptor beta chains from one sample, sequenced in a study of memory B cells and T cells in multiple sclerosis. Libraries were prepared by immunoSEQ multiplex PCR; TCRdb keeps only in-frame clonotypes and omits some of them. The table lists roughly 45,000 clones, approximately 80% of them singletons. These receptors' antigens are unknown. Separate sequencing covered autoproliferating (CFSE-dim) and non-proliferating (CFSE-high) T cells from stimulus-free culture. Pooled replicate wells came from around 5x10^7 CFSE-labeled PBMCs cultured less than 8 days without stimulus. The sequencing input was PBMCs from blood kept in culture. The receptors were sampled from a human donor with multiple sclerosis.

The rearrangement links TRBV14 to TRBJ1-2, with TRBD1 identical over 8 bases. CDR1 and CDR2 (germline): SGHDN, FVKESK. The CDR3 is 15 amino acids. The trim removed 4 bases at V and 2 bases at J, leaving 6 bases unmatched. In DNA form, the CDR3 reads TGTGCCAGCAGCCTGACGGGACAGGACAACTATGGCTACACCTTC. It yields the protein CASSLTGQDNYGYTF.

V and J are TRBV29-1 and TRBJ1-1; no reliable D call. Germline CDR1 reads SQVTM; CDR2 reads ANQGSEA. The CDR3 totals 11 residues. V was cut by 6 bases and J by 7 bases, with 12 bases left in between. CDR3 nucleotide sequence: TGCAGCGTCGCGGAGAGTAGTGAAGCTTTCTTT. This codes for CSVAESSEAFF.

The chain recombines TRBV9 with TRBJ2-2; the D gene is possibly TRBD1 (5 bases). V gave up 0 bases and J gave up 1 base, with 10 bases separating them. The germline V gene has CDR1 SGDLS and CDR2 YYNGEE. The CDR3 covers 16 residues. CDR3 sequence (DNA): TGTGCCAGCAGCGTAGCAGGGATGCAGAACACCGGGGAGCTGTTTTTT. It encodes CASSVAGMQNTGELFF.